These 25 T cell receptor beta chains share one sample of origin, sequenced in a study of blood T cells in healthy people across ages. Together with a sample-barcoded 5' primer, a J-beta primer mix was included in a second PCR lasting roughly 6 to 12 cycles. TCRdb re-analysed the 5' RACE reads in MiXCR, keeping a single row per CDR3 protein. The sample lists around 710,000 distinct CDR3 sequences, 43% occurring once. Sequenced: blood. The receptors stem from a woman aged 60-75 years in good health.

This clonotype was observed a few times. V is TRBV7-2 and J is TRBJ2-7; D is possibly TRBD2 (6 bases). This CDR3 contains 15 residues. Trimming removed 2 bases at V and 3 bases at J, with 14 bases between. Germline lookup yields CDR1 SGHTA and CDR2 FQGNSA. The CDR3 loop is CASSLLDMGGYEQYF. The CDR3 nucleotides read TGTGCCAGCAGCTTACTGGACATGGGAGGCTACGAGCAGTACTTC.

This clonotype was seen a handful of times. The chain joins TRBV11-1 to TRBJ2-5, with 7 bases aligning to TRBD1. CDR1 is SGHAT, CDR2 FQDESV, per germline (reference sequence). This CDR3 region has 15 residues. V gave up 5 bases and J gave up 3 bases; unmatched junction bases: 9. The CDR3 coding sequence is TGTGCCAGCAGCCCCTGGGACAGCCAAAAAGAGACCCAGTACTTC. Amino acids: CASSPWDSQKETQYF.

This clonotype was detected a few times. V and J are TRBV3-1 and TRBJ2-1; tentative D call: TRBD2 (6 bases). Germline CDR1 is LGHDT and CDR2 is YNNKEL (reference sequence). The CDR3 runs to 13 residues. V was shortened by 0 bases and J by 13 bases, with 13 bases between the two germline ends. The CDR3 DNA sequence: TGTGCCAGCAGCCAAGATTCCTGGAGGGATCAGTTCTTC. Its protein is CASSQDSWRDQFF.

This chain links TRBV13 with TRBJ2-1, with D possibly TRBD2 on 5 matching bases. This CDR3 spans 14 amino acids. CDR1 and CDR2 (germline): PRHDT, FYEKMQ (reference sequence). V was cut by 3 bases and J by 8 bases, with 14 bases left in between. CDR3 sequence: CASSFPTSGDEQFF. CDR3 coding DNA: TGTGCCAGCAGCTTTCCCACTAGTGGTGATGAGCAGTTCTTC.

This clonotype came up a few times. The V and J genes are TRBV5-1 and TRBJ1-5; the match to TRBD1 covers 7 bases. Germline CDR1 is SGHRS and CDR2 is YFSETQ. With V trimmed by 4 bases and J by 7 bases, 11 bases remained unmatched. The CDR3 has 15 residues. CDR3 amino acids: CASSPPTGLFQPQHF. The DNA for the CDR3 is TGCGCCAGCAGCCCCCCGACAGGGTTATTCCAGCCCCAGCATTTT.

The rearrangement uses TRBV4-2 and TRBJ2-3; D not certain. The germline CDR1 and CDR2 sequences are LGHNA and YNFKEQ. The CDR3 length is 18 residues. V lost 0 bases and J lost 0, with 16 bases in between. The CDR3 loop is CASSQDSAVIGSTDTQYF. CDR3 DNA: TGTGCCAGCAGCCAAGATTCCGCGGTTATCGGGAGCACAGATACGCAGTATTTT.

The chain combines TRBV7-2 with TRBJ1-4; D not certain. The CDR3 extends over 15 amino acids. The V and J ends lost 5 bases and 1 base respectively, with 11 bases between them. Germline V gene sequence: CDR1 SGHTA, CDR2 FQGNSA. CDR3 bases: TGTGCCAGCAGCAGAGTCGGGCGAACTAATGAAAAACTGTTTTTT. It translates to CASSRVGRTNEKLFF.

Points on this clonotype: This may be a read error: a much more frequent sequence differs by one nucleotide. The V and J genes are TRBV7-3 and TRBJ2-5, with TRBD2 identical over 11 bases. The CDR3 runs 16 residues. The V segment lost 11 bases and the J segment 1 base; nucleotides outside the gene matches: 12. Germline loops: CDR1 SGHTA, CDR2 FQGTGA. The CDR3 bases are TGTGCCTCCGCTAGCGGGGGGCTGATGCCCCAAGAGACCCAGTACTTC. It translates to CASASGGLMPQETQYF.

Many counts were recorded for this clonotype. The V and J genes are TRBV21-1 and TRBJ2-1; the table's D call, TRBD1, has no DNA check behind it. TRBV21-1 is noted as a pseudogene. This CDR3 spans 17 amino acids. CDR3 residues: CASSKEGGQGAKNEQFF. In nucleotides, the CDR3 is TGTGCCAGCAGCAAAGAAGGGGGACAGGGGGCTAAGAATGAGCAGTTCTTC.

V gene TRBV7-3 combines with J gene TRBJ1-5; D not certain. V was clipped by 2 bases and J by 5 bases, with 1 base between them. This CDR3 is 11 amino acids long. Germline V lookup: CDR1 SGHTA, CDR2 FQGTGA. CDR3 loop: CASSLHQPQHF. In nucleotides, the CDR3 is TGTGCCAGCAGCTTACATCAGCCCCAGCATTTT.

This clonotype appeared a few times. The V and J genes are TRBV20-1 and TRBJ2-5, with 9 bases fitting TRBD1. The junction had 6 bases not matched to a gene; V was cut back by 5 bases and J by 5 bases. In germline, CDR1 is DFQATT, CDR2 SNEGSKA (reference sequence). The CDR3 totals 13 residues. CDR3 protein: CSALWTGEETQYF. CDR3 nucleotides: TGCAGTGCTCTATGGACAGGGGAGGAGACCCAGTACTTC.

The CDR3 loop is CASSPDREAQYF. The CDR3 DNA is TGTGCCAGCAGTCCTGACAGGGAAGCCCAGTACTTC. The chain is built from TRBV12-3 or TRBV12-4 and TRBJ2-7; 7 nucleotides agree with TRBD1. With V trimmed by 5 bases and J by 10 bases, 8 bases remained unmatched. This CDR3 region has 12 residues.

This clonotype was counted between two and nine times. This sequence joins TRBV7-2 and TRBJ2-1; D may be TRBD2 (6 bases). Gene TRBJ2-7 matches the end of the DNA better, so the J call may be wrong. The germline CDR1 and CDR2 sequences are SGHTA and FQGNSA. The CDR3 extends over 15 amino acids. CDR3 region: CASSLMAGPYNEQYF. CDR3 DNA: TGTGCCAGCAGCTTAATGGCGGGGCCCTACAATGAGCAGTACTTC.

This clonotype has a handful of counts. CDR3 DNA: TGTGCCAGCAGCTTACCGCAGGGGCGTCAGTATGGCTACACCTTC. This gives the protein CASSLPQGRQYGYTF. The rearrangement uses TRBV28 and TRBJ1-2; a weak D match, TRBD1 (6 bases). The V gene lost 6 bases and the J gene lost 5 bases, with 19 bases spanning the gap. The CDR3 loop spans 15 amino acids. Germline assignment: CDR1 MDHEN and CDR2 SYDVKM.

This clonotype was counted a single time. This sequence joins TRBV9 and TRBJ2-7; the D call may be TRBD1 or TRBD2 (6 bases each). The CDR3 runs 16 residues. V was clipped by 4 bases and J by 7 bases, with 24 bases between them. Germline CDR1 reads SGDLS; CDR2 reads YYNGEE. CDR3 DNA sequence: TGTGCCAGCAGCCCCCGGGGGCTTCCCCCCTACAATGAGCAGTACTTC. This sequence encodes CASSPRGLPPYNEQYF.

V gene TRBV5-1 combines with J gene TRBJ1-2, with D perhaps matching TRBD1 (6 bases). Germline values: CDR1 SGHRS, CDR2 YFSETQ. V was shortened by 4 bases and J by 7 bases, with 17 bases between the two germline ends. The CDR3 is 14 amino acids. The CDR3 DNA reads as TGCGCCAGCAGCGCACTACAGGGAGGCGGTGGCTACACCTTC. Protein product: CASSALQGGGGYTF.

The V gene is TRBV3-1, the J gene TRBJ2-3; D possibly corresponds to TRBD2 (6 bases). This CDR3 is built from 12 residues. The V gene lost 3 bases and the J gene lost 11 bases, with 12 bases spanning the gap. Germline CDR1 LGHDT, CDR2 YNNKEL (reference sequence). CDR3 nucleotides: TGTGCCAGCAGCCAGGGGGAGGATCGGCAGTATTTT. This translates into CASSQGEDRQYF.

The chain employs TRBV7-2 and TRBJ2-3; D is perhaps TRBD2 (6 bases). V lost 1 base and J 0 bases, leaving 11 bases between the germline ends. The CDR3 contains 16 residues. Germline V gene sequence: CDR1 SGHTA, CDR2 FQGNSA. The DNA for the CDR3 is TGTGCCAGCAGCTTAGGGGCTAGCGTTAGCACAGATACGCAGTATTTT. It codes for CASSLGASVSTDTQYF. Full variable domain (remainder filled in from reference TRBV7-2 and TRBJ2-3): GAGVSQSPSNKVTEKGKDVELRCDPISGHTALYWYRQSLGQGLEFLIYFQGNSAPDKSGLPSDRFSAERTGGSVSTLTIQRTQQEDSAVYLCASSLGASVSTDTQYFGPGTRLTVL.

The chain carries TRBV18 and TRBJ2-1, with 12 bases identical to TRBD2. The CDR3 sequence is 15 residues long. Germline assignment: CDR1 KGHSH and CDR2 LQKENI. Trimming cost V 4 bases and J 5 bases; bases outside gene matches: 3. CDR3 loop: CASSLRTSGNNEQFF. The CDR3 coding sequence is TGTGCCAGCTCACTGCGGACTAGCGGGAACAATGAGCAGTTCTTC. The full variable domain, with the rest looked up from reference TRBV18 and TRBJ2-1, is NAGVMQNPRHLVRRRGQEARLRCSPMKGHSHVYWYRQLPEEGLKFMVYLQKENIIDESGMPKERFSAEFPKEGPSILRIQQVVRGDSAAYFCASSLRTSGNNEQFFGPGTRLTVL.

This rearrangement joins TRBV7-2 to TRBJ2-1; 9 bases are shared with TRBD2. Trimming took 10 bases from V and 5 from J; bases not matched to a gene: 15. CDR1 and CDR2 (germline): SGHTA, FQGNSA. This CDR3 spans 16 amino acids. In DNA form, the CDR3 reads TGTGCCACCGACAGACCAGGGACTAGCCTCCACAATGAGCAGTTCTTC. It encodes CATDRPGTSLHNEQFF.

The chain couples TRBV7-9 to TRBJ1-2, with a weak D call TRBD1 (6 bases). The germline V gene encodes CDR1 SEHNR and CDR2 FQNEAQ (reference sequence). The germline V and J ends were trimmed by 3 bases and 6 bases, with 11 bases remaining between them. CDR3 length: 13 amino acids. Here the CDR3 reads CASSLGGADGYTF. The CDR3 nucleotides are TGTGCCAGCAGCTTGGGGGGGGCGGATGGCTACACCTTC.

The rearrangement joins TRBV28 to TRBJ2-7; 8 positions agree with TRBD2. The CDR3 spans 14 residues. Germline assignment: CDR1 MDHEN and CDR2 SYDVKM. Trimming cost V 7 bases and J 7 bases; bases outside gene matches: 12. CDR3 bases: TGTGCCAGCAACCCTCCGGGACTAGAATATGAGCAGTACTTC. Translated, it gives CASNPPGLEYEQYF.

The chain uses TRBV7-3 and TRBJ2-1; no clear D gene. Trimming took 0 bases from V and 7 from J, leaving 19 bases between them. This CDR3 comprises 17 residues. CDR1 SGHTA and CDR2 FQGTGA come from the germline V gene. CDR3 protein: CASSLTLVALNRNEQFF. CDR3 sequence (DNA): TGTGCCAGCAGCTTAACGCTGGTAGCACTCAATCGTAATGAGCAGTTCTTC.

There are many counts of this clonotype. The chain couples TRBV11-2 to TRBJ2-1; D is uncertain. Trimming left V 2 bases short and J 8 bases short, with 4 bases between. The germline CDR1 and CDR2 sequences are SGHAT and FQNNGV. The CDR3 length is 11 residues. DNA of the CDR3: TGTGCCAGCAGCTTAAGCCATGAGCAGTTCTTC. Translated: CASSLSHEQFF.

This clonotype was detected only a few times. The chain recombines TRBV20-1 with TRBJ2-3; TRBD2 matches at 8 bases. The CDR3 spans 16 residues. Germline trimming cut 3 bases from V and 1 base from J; bases unmatched to any gene: 9. CDR1 is DFQATT, CDR2 SNEGSKA, per germline (reference sequence). CDR3 residues: CSASPQSAGGTDTQYF. CDR3 DNA: TGCAGTGCTAGTCCCCAATCAGCGGGAGGCACAGATACGCAGTATTTT.